These 26 T cell receptor beta chains were all obtained from the same sample, sequenced in a study of response to subunit inactivated influenza vaccine. TCRdb independently ran MiXCR on the RT-PCR reads; one entry per CDR3 protein. The sample lists 550,000 to 650,000 distinct CDR3 sequences; about 10% were seen once. This specimen was PBMCs from blood, taken on the day of vaccination. These receptors all stem from a man aged 45-65 years who received an inactivated influenza vaccine.

This clonotype came up many times. The chain carries TRBV12-3 or TRBV12-4 and TRBJ2-2, with D perhaps TRBD2 (7 bases). V was trimmed by 8 bases and J by 1 base, leaving 14 bases between them. CDR3 length: 15 amino acids. In DNA, the CDR3 is TGTGCCAGCGTTGGGGGGGCTTTGAACACCGGGGAGCTGTTTTTT. It translates to CASVGGALNTGELFF.

This chain connects TRBV12-3 or TRBV12-4 to TRBJ1-6; D unresolved. V was trimmed by 5 bases and J by 6 bases, leaving 14 bases between them. The CDR3 runs 15 residues. The CDR3 region has the DNA TGTGCCAGCAGTGTTTCCGGCGGCGGTAATTCACCCCTCCACTTT. Encoded protein: CASSVSGGGNSPLHF.

This clonotype occurred a few times. The rearrangement joins TRBV27 to TRBJ2-7, with 12 positions matching TRBD2. The CDR3 runs 18 residues. Germline values: CDR1 MNHEY, CDR2 SMNVEV (reference sequence). V was clipped by 5 bases and J by 2 bases; unmatched bases: 13. CDR3 bases: TGTGCCAGCAGTCTACGTCCGGGTCTAGCGGGAGGGACCTACGAGCAGTACTTC. Its protein product is CASSLRPGLAGGTYEQYF.

This clonotype was counted a few times. This chain joins TRBV19 and TRBJ2-3; D assignment may be TRBD1 or TRBD2 (6 bases each). The germline gives CDR1 LNHDA, CDR2 SQIVND (reference sequence). V was trimmed by 3 bases and J by 4 bases, leaving 11 bases between them. The CDR3 contains 14 residues. CDR3 amino acids: CASSMEEGADTQYF. The CDR3 nucleotides read TGTGCCAGTAGTATGGAGGAGGGGGCAGATACGCAGTATTTT.

The sample holds a few counts of this clonotype. The rearrangement uses TRBV28 and TRBJ2-3, with D possibly matching TRBD1 (6 bases). CDR1 is MDHEN and CDR2 is SYDVKM in the germline V gene. This CDR3 is 17 amino acids long. Trimming cost V 2 bases and J 0 bases, with 15 bases left between them. The CDR3 loop reads CASSLAPRTASTDTQYF. As DNA, the CDR3 is TGTGCCAGCAGTTTAGCTCCCCGGACAGCTAGCACAGATACGCAGTATTTT.

The J gene is TRBJ2-3, the V gene TRBV5-4; D uncertain. V lost 4 bases, J lost 6 bases, and 9 bases lay in between. This CDR3 comprises 12 residues. Germline CDR1 SGHNT, CDR2 YYREEE (reference sequence). The CDR3 DNA sequence: TGTGCCAGCAGCCAGGACGATGATACGCAGTATTTT. It specifies CASSQDDDTQYF.

V is TRBV10-3 and J is TRBJ1-2; perhaps TRBD1 as D (5 bases). Trimming pared 10 bases from V and 4 bases from J, leaving 13 bases between. Germline CDR1 and CDR2: ENHRY and SYGVKD. CDR3 length: 12 amino acids. The CDR3 is CATAREPYGYTF. The CDR3 nucleotides read TGTGCCACGGCCAGGGAACCCTATGGCTACACCTTC.

The V and J genes are TRBV20-1 and TRBJ2-2, with D unresolved. Germline V gene sequence: CDR1 DFQATT, CDR2 SNEGSKA (reference sequence). V lost 4 bases and J 0 bases, leaving 6 bases between the germline ends. The CDR3 is 13 amino acids. The CDR3 region is CSATQSNTGELFF. CDR3 sequence (DNA): TGCAGTGCTACTCAGTCGAACACCGGGGAGCTGTTTTTT.

This clonotype was recorded many times. The chain carries TRBV4-3 and TRBJ2-1; 8 nucleotides match TRBD2. This CDR3 region has 18 residues. V was clipped by 0 bases and J by 6 bases; unmatched bases: 13. CDR1 and CDR2 from the germline V gene are LGHNA and YSLEER. Here the CDR3 reads CASSQDNGRARFGNEQFF. CDR3 DNA: TGCGCCAGCAGCCAAGATAACGGGAGGGCCCGGTTCGGCAATGAGCAGTTCTTC.

This clonotype occurred a few times. V and J are TRBV28 and TRBJ1-5; D gene uncertain. Germline V gene lookup returns CDR1 MDHEN and CDR2 SYDVKM. The length of the CDR3 is 12 residues. The V and J ends lost 1 base and 7 bases respectively, with 5 bases between them. CDR3 region: CASSLSDQPQHF. The DNA for the CDR3 is TGTGCCAGCAGTTTATCAGACCAGCCCCAGCATTTT. Full variable domain (rest looked up from reference TRBV28 and TRBJ1-5): DVKVTQSSRYLVKRTGEKVFLECVQDMDHENMFWYRQDPGLGLRLIYFSYDVKMKEKGDIPEGYSVSREKKERFSLILESASTNQTSMYLCASSLSDQPQHFGDGTRLSIL.

This clonotype occurred many times. The chain carries TRBV7-2 and TRBJ1-1; the match to TRBD1 covers 8 bases. The CDR3 extends over 16 amino acids. Germline V CDR1 and CDR2: SGHTA, FQGNSA. V was clipped by 0 bases and J by 5 bases; unmatched bases: 8. CDR3 in amino acids: CASSLASTGGATEAFF. The CDR3 DNA reads TGTGCCAGCAGCTTAGCTTCCACAGGGGGTGCGACTGAAGCTTTCTTT.

A few counts support this clonotype. This sequence joins TRBV28 and TRBJ2-5, with D hard to call. With 3 bases removed from V and 1 base from J, the gap between germline ends came to 9 bases. In germline, CDR1 is MDHEN, CDR2 SYDVKM. The CDR3 runs to 14 residues. In nucleotides, the CDR3 is TGTGCCAGCAGTTTGTCGTCTGTCCAAGAGACCCAGTACTTC. Translating gives CASSLSSVQETQYF.

This clonotype has more than one count but fewer than ten. V and J are TRBV20-1 and TRBJ1-3; no clear D gene. Germline V gene sequence: CDR1 DFQATT, CDR2 SNEGSKA (reference sequence). V was trimmed by 7 bases and J by 1 base, leaving 5 bases between them. The CDR3 spans 11 residues. CDR3 sequence (DNA): TGCAGTGTGGGGTCTGGAAACACCATATATTTT. This encodes CSVGSGNTIYF.

There are a few counts of this clonotype. The rearrangement uses TRBV15 and TRBJ1-3; D perhaps matches TRBD1 (5 bases). Germline V gene sequence: CDR1 LNHNV, CDR2 YYDKDF (reference sequence). This CDR3 is 16 amino acids long. V shed 1 base and J shed 0 bases, with 10 bases lying between them. In DNA form, the CDR3 reads TGTGCCACCAGCAGAGGAGGGGTCGACTCTGGAAACACCATATATTTT. Residues: CATSRGGVDSGNTIYF.

This clonotype was recorded many times. No conserved phenylalanine or tryptophan is present at the end of the CDR3, so a read error is the likely explanation. Because the CDR3's place on the DNA is in doubt, the DNA is left out and the CDR3 is given as listed by TCRdb. The chain has TRBV12-3 or TRBV12-4 and TRBJ2-5; no DNA check was done on the table's D call, TRBD2. Both ends counted, the CDR3 spans 13 residues. CDR3 loop: CASSLSGKAPASL.

The chain carries TRBV28 and TRBJ2-5; weak D call: TRBD1 (6 bases). The germline CDR1 and CDR2 sequences are MDHEN and SYDVKM. The CDR3 runs 15 residues. Trimming removed 5 bases from V and 4 bases from J, with 17 bases in between. The CDR3 sequence: CASSLTGIEIETQYF. The CDR3 nucleotides are TGTGCCAGCAGTCTGACAGGAATCGAGATAGAGACCCAGTACTTC.

This clonotype was observed a handful of times. The chain has TRBV5-5 and TRBJ2-7, with unresolved D. Trimming took 3 bases from V and 2 from J, leaving 15 bases between them. CDR1 is SGHKS and CDR2 is YYEKEE in the germline V gene (reference sequence). The CDR3 has 15 amino acids. CDR3 DNA: TGTGCCAGCAGCTCAAAACTACCCCCTACCTACGAGCAGTACTTC. It translates to CASSSKLPPTYEQYF.

The CDR3 is CASSPLAGSNTGELFF. The CDR3 DNA reads as TGTGCCAGCAGCCCTCTAGCGGGATCGAACACCGGGGAGCTGTTTTTT. The genes are TRBV9 and TRBJ2-2; the match to TRBD2 covers 9 bases. V lost 4 bases to trimming and J lost 0 bases; unmatched junction nucleotides: 4. This CDR3 has 16 residues. The germline V gene encodes CDR1 SGDLS and CDR2 YYNGEE.

In this sample, this clonotype turned up a few times. The V call is TRBV24-1, the J call TRBJ1-1; weak D call: TRBD1 (6 bases). Germline V gives CDR1 KGHDR, CDR2 SFDVKD. Trimming removed 7 bases at V and 9 bases at J, with 14 bases between. The CDR3 runs 12 residues. The CDR3 region has the DNA TGTGCCACCAGCCCCGGGGGGCCGCAAGCTTTCTTT. Amino acid sequence: CATSPGGPQAFF.

V and J are TRBV11-2 and TRBJ2-2; 8 bases are a match to TRBD1. Germline V gene lookup returns CDR1 SGHAT and CDR2 FQNNGV. The CDR3 contains 15 residues. V was pared by 3 bases and J by 8 bases, with 8 bases of the junction left unmatched. CDR3: CASSFSGQAPGELFF. The CDR3 DNA reads as TGTGCCAGCAGCTTTTCGGGACAGGCTCCGGGGGAGCTGTTTTTT.

The table lists this clonotype with many counts. V is TRBV12-3 or TRBV12-4 and J is TRBJ2-1, with D maybe TRBD2 (7 bases). The CDR3 extends over 15 amino acids. The germline V and J ends were trimmed by 3 bases and 7 bases, with 16 bases remaining between them. The CDR3 DNA follows: TGTGCCAGCAGTTTCTTCGGGGGGCCCGGAAATGAGCAGTTCTTC. Its translation: CASSFFGGPGNEQFF.

V and J are TRBV6-2 or TRBV6-3 and TRBJ2-1, with D unclear. CDR1 MNHEY and CDR2 SVGEGT come from the germline V gene. CDR3 length equals 12 residues. The V end lost 9 bases, the J end lost 4 bases, and 10 bases lay between the germline ends. CDR3 region: CASNKVYNEQFF. CDR3 DNA: TGTGCCAGTAATAAGGTGTACAATGAGCAGTTCTTC.

The chain uses TRBV11-1 and TRBJ2-7; TRBD2 aligns across 7 bases. Unmatched junction bases numbered 16, after V lost 0 bases and J lost 2 bases. Germline V CDR1 and CDR2: SGHAT, FQDESV (reference sequence). The CDR3 runs 19 residues. DNA of the CDR3: TGTGCCAGCAGCTTAGCGTACGGACTAGTGGGGACTGGAACCTACGAGCAGTACTTC. This codes for CASSLAYGLVGTGTYEQYF.

This clonotype was detected ten times or more. The chain uses TRBV24-1 and TRBJ2-2; 7 bases are shared with TRBD1. Losses at the gene ends were 4 bases for V and 10 bases for J; bases not matched to a gene: 5. The CDR3 loop spans 13 amino acids. CDR1 is KGHDR, CDR2 SFDVKD, per germline. The CDR3 DNA follows: TGTGCCACCAGTGACGGGACAGCCCCGGAGCTGTTTTTT. It translates to CATSDGTAPELFF.

Only a few counts were recorded for this clonotype. The chain links TRBV6-2 or TRBV6-3 to TRBJ2-5, with 11 positions matching TRBD2. CDR3 length equals 13 residues. V gave up 6 bases and J gave up 8 bases; unmatched junction bases: 5. Germline loops: CDR1 MNHEY, CDR2 SVGEGT. CDR3 DNA sequence: TGTGCCAGCAGATCGACTAGCGGGGCTACCCAGTACTTC. Translating it yields CASRSTSGATQYF.

The V gene is TRBV7-9, the J gene TRBJ2-1, with TRBD2 matching over 8 bases. J was trimmed by 12 bases and V by 1 base; bases with no gene match: 11. CDR1 and CDR2 from the germline V gene are SEHNR and FQNEAQ (reference sequence). The CDR3 has 15 residues. CDR3 in DNA: TGTGCCAGCAGCTTAGAGGGATTAGCGGGATCAGGGCAGTTCTTC. As protein: CASSLEGLAGSGQFF.